This paragraph reports one T cell receptor beta chain. The entry originates in a study of regulatory T cells in long-lasting Graves disease. Germline CDR1 is SEHNR and CDR2 is FQNEAQ (reference sequence). The CDR3 has 13 residues. V was cut by 1 base and J by 7 bases, with 8 bases left in between. In building TCR beta libraries, iRepertoire HTBI primers were used together with Arm-PCR of CDR3 regions. Using its own MiXCR run on the multiplex PCR reads, TCRdb lists one record per CDR3 protein. The table has fewer than 650,000 distinct CDR3 sequences, about 16% seen once. The time point is: newly diagnosed GD, antithyroid drugs for less than 3 months. From RNA extracted from PBMCs, the TCR library was made. The data were also submitted as part of a second study, on T cells in Graves' hyperthyroidism and ophthalmopathy. That source reports: Exclusion of patients followed from uncontrolled infection, other autoimmune disease, pregnancy or lactation. Within blood appeared most thyroid clonotypes that had expanded above 0.001.

Sequenced material: peripheral blood mononuclear cells (PBMCs), taken at new diagnosis, from a patient treated with antithyroid drugs. The sequence came from a woman aged 25 to 39 with Graves disease. The rearrangement uses TRBV7-9 and TRBJ1-5; D gene uncertain. This CDR3 reads CASSLVVGQPQHF. The CDR3 DNA reads TGTGCCAGCAGCTTAGTCGTTGGGCAGCCCCAGCATTTT.